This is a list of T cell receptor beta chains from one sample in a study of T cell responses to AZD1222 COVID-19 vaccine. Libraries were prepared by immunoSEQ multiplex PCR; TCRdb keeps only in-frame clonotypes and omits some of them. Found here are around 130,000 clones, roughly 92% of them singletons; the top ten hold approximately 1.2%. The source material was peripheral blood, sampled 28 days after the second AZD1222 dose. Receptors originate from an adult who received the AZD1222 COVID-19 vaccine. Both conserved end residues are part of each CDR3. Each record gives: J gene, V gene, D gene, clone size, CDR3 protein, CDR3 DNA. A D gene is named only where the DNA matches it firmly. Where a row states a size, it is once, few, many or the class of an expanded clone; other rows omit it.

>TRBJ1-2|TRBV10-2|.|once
CASSGPTDGYTF
TGCGCCAGCAGCGGACCTACTGATGGCTACACCTTC
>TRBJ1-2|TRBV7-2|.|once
CASSPLEGEYGYTF
TGTGCCAGCAGCCCCCTGGAGGGGGAATATGGCTACACCTTC
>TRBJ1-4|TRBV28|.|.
CASSSSRTGEKLFF
TGTGCCAGCAGTTCATCTCGGACTGGAGAAAAACTGTTTTTT
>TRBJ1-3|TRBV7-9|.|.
CASTPRVRNTIYF
TGTGCCAGCACCCCCAGGGTCAGAAACACCATATATTTT
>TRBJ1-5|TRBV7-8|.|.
CASSLQGPHQPQHF
TGTGCCAGCAGCCTCCAGGGGCCCCATCAGCCCCAGCATTTT
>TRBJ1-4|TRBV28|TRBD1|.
CASSSAGQGTEKLFF
TGTGCCAGCAGTTCTGCGGGACAGGGGACTGAAAAACTGTTTTTT
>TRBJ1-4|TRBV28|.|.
CASSLDGGNEKLFF
TGTGCCAGCAGTTTAGACGGCGGTAATGAAAAACTGTTTTTT
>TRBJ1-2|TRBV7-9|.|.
CASSLALANYGYTF
TGTGCCAGCAGCTTAGCTTTGGCTAACTATGGCTACACCTTC
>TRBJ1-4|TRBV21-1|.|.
CASSKVAWATNEKLFF
TGTGCCAGCAGCAAAGTTGCATGGGCAACTAATGAAAAACTGTTTTTT
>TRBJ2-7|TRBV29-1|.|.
CSVVVVGTEQYF
TGCAGCGTGGTGGTGGTGGGTACCGAGCAGTACTTC
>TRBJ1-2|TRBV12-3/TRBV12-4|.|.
CASSLWGNYGYTF
TGTGCCAGCAGTTTGTGGGGTAACTATGGCTACACCTTC
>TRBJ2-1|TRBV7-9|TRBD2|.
CASKDGEGEQFF
TGTGCCAGCAAGGACGGGGAGGGTGAGCAGTTCTTC
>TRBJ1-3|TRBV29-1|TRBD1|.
CSGWTGAGNTIYF
TGCAGCGGTTGGACAGGGGCTGGAAACACCATATATTTT
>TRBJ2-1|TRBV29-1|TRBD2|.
CSVEDVSGTSGRPSYNEQFF
TGCAGCGTTGAAGATGTGTCGGGAACTAGCGGGAGACCTTCCTACAATGAGCAGTTCTTC
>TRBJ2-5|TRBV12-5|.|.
CASGLGTGPAGETQYF
TGTGCTAGTGGTTTGGGGACCGGACCGGCGGGGGAGACCCAGTACTTC
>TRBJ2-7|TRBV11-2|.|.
CASSFGGYEQYF
TGTGCCAGCAGCTTCGGGGGCTACGAGCAGTACTTC
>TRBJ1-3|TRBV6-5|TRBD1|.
CASSPTGPGNTIYF
TGTGCCAGCAGCCCGACAGGGCCTGGAAACACCATATATTTT
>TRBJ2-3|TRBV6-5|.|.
CASSSSRNRNTQYF
TGTGCCAGCAGCTCAAGTCGCAACAGAAATACGCAGTATTTT
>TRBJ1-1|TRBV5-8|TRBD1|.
CASTYRTRGLTEAFF
TGTGCCAGCACGTATCGGACCAGGGGGCTCACTGAAGCTTTCTTT
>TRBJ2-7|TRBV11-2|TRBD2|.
CASSPIPTSGRYEQYF
TGTGCCAGCAGCCCGATTCCGACTAGCGGGAGGTACGAGCAGTACTTC
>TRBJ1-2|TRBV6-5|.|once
CASKVGTNYGYTF
TGTGCCAGCAAGGTGGGAACTAACTATGGCTACACCTTC
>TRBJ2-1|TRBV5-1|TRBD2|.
CASSAPGLAEYNEQFF
TGCGCCAGCAGCGCCCCGGGACTAGCGGAGTACAATGAGCAGTTCTTC
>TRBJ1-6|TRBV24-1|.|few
CATSDLGCPASSYNSPLHF
TGTGCCACCAGTGATTTAGGGTGTCCAGCCAGCTCTTATAATTCACCCCTCCACTTT
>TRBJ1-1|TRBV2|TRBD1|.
CASPGGAGTEAFF
TGTGCCAGCCCAGGGGGCGCGGGCACTGAAGCTTTCTTT
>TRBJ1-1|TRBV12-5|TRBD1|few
CASGAPTGSYTEAFF
TGTGCTAGTGGTGCCCCGACAGGGTCGTACACTGAAGCTTTCTTT
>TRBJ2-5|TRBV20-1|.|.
CVVEVQETQYF
TGCGTGGTGGAAGTCCAAGAGACCCAGTACTTC
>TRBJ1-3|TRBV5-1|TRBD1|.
CASSATGASGNTIYF
TGCGCCAGCAGCGCGACAGGGGCCTCTGGAAACACCATATATTTT
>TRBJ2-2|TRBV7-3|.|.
CASSLFRGSGTGELFF
TGTGCCAGCAGCTTATTTAGAGGGAGCGGGACCGGGGAGCTGTTTTTT
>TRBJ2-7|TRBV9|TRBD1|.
CASSPLGQGIHEQYF
TGTGCCAGCAGCCCCCTGGGACAGGGGATCCACGAGCAGTACTTC
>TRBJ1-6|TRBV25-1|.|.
CASSPGTRGGNSPLHF
TGTGCCAGCAGTCCTGGGACCAGGGGTGGTAATTCACCCCTCCACTTT
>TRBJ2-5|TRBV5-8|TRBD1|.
CASSFLWTGPETQYF
TGTGCCAGCAGCTTTCTCTGGACAGGTCCAGAGACCCAGTACTTC
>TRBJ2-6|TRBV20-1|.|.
CSASSRIGSSGANVLTF
TGCAGTGCTAGTTCAAGGATCGGGAGCTCTGGGGCCAACGTCCTGACTTTC
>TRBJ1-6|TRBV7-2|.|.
CASSLEKHYNSPLHF
TGTGCCAGCAGCTTAGAAAAGCACTATAATTCACCCCTCCACTTT
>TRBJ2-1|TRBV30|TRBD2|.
CACNDGRGYNEQFF
TGTGCCTGTAATGATGGGCGGGGGTACAATGAGCAGTTCTTC
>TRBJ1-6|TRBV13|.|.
CASSFYRATNSPLHF
TGTGCCAGCAGCTTTTACAGGGCAACTAATTCACCCCTCCACTTT
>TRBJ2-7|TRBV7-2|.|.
CASSLNGATTYEQYF
TGTGCCAGCAGCTTAAACGGGGCAACGACCTACGAGCAGTACTTC
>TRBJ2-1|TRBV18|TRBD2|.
CASSPPGGVYNEQFF
TGTGCCAGCTCACCACCGGGGGGGGTATACAATGAGCAGTTCTTC
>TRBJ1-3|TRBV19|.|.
CASWRAYSGNTIYF
TGTGCCAGTTGGAGAGCATACTCTGGAAACACCATATATTTT
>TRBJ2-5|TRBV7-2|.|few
CASRKRRGDETQYF
TGTGCCAGCAGGAAAAGGCGGGGAGACGAGACCCAGTACTTC
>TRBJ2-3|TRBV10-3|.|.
CAISRLGRFEYF
TGTGCCATCAGTAGACTAGGGCGATTTGAGTATTTT
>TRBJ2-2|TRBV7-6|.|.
CASSLEGGDTGELFF
TGTGCCAGCAGCTTAGAGGGTGGGGACACCGGGGAGCTGTTTTTT
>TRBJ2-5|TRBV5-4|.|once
CASRGGTIEETQYF
TGTGCCTCAAGGGGGGGGACCATCGAAGAGACCCAGTACTTC